This note documents a single T cell receptor (beta chain) sequence. Its antigen remains unidentified. This entry is derived from a study of T cell repertoires in cytomegalovirus infection. Whole-study context: The authors relied on CMV epitopes, both recently identified HLA-C-restricted and well-studied HLA-B-restricted.

TCRdb reanalysed the reads using MiXCR and keeps one entry per CDR3 protein. In the table there are around 430,000 distinct CDR3 sequences, roughly 43% of which are singletons. The CDR3 length is 15 residues. V dropped 3 bases and J dropped 4; count of bases not matched to a gene: 3. The source was cultured PBMCs, collected from culture after CMV antigen stimulation. This chain links TRBV12-3 or TRBV12-4 with TRBJ2-2, with TRBD1 matching 9 bases. The source is a human donor in good health (CMV status not recorded). Some clones in this sample may be carry-over from other donors' samples. CDR3 nucleotides: TGTGCCAGCAGTTTCCTGGACAGGGGCACCGGGGAGCTGTTTTTT. Protein product: CASSFLDRGTGELFF.